These T cell receptor beta chains were read from a single sample in a study of blood T cell repertoires in COVID-19. The data were produced by immunoSEQ multiplex PCR, yet TCRdb's version contains in-frame clones alone and is incomplete. The sample holds 140,000 to 150,000 clones, around 89% seen once. Sequencing input: peripheral blood. The receptors here all came from a man between 18 and 35 years old with COVID-19, enrolled during active disease. The CDR3 runs from the conserved cysteine through the conserved F or W. D genes are given only for firm matches. Not every row has a clone size; where given, it reads once, few, many or a size class.

V gene	D gene	clone size	J gene	CDR3 protein	CDR3 DNA
TRBV28	.	.	TRBJ2-2	CASIPGQGYGELFF	TGTGCCAGCATCCCCGGCCAGGGATACGGGGAGCTGTTTTTT
TRBV28	.	.	TRBJ2-5	CASTLLRAPGAQYF	TGTGCCAGCACTCTCCTCCGGGCGCCAGGGGCCCAGTACTTC
TRBV23-1	.	many	TRBJ1-6	CASSPQSRDTSSYNSPLHF	TGCGCCAGCAGTCCCCAATCGCGGGATACGAGCTCCTATAATTCACCCCTCCACTTT
TRBV15	.	.	TRBJ2-7	CATARTANIERNPYEQYF	TGTGCCACCGCCAGGACAGCGAACATCGAACGAAATCCCTACGAGCAGTACTTC
TRBV12-5	TRBD2	.	TRBJ2-1	CASAAGLAGVEQFF	TGTGCTAGTGCCGCTGGACTAGCGGGAGTTGAGCAGTTCTTC
TRBV19	.	few	TRBJ1-5	CASSIATAALNQPQHF	TGTGCCAGTAGTATAGCAACGGCGGCTCTCAATCAGCCCCAGCATTTT
TRBV5-1	.	.	TRBJ1-6	CASSVNRDSSLGSPLHF	TGCGCCAGCAGCGTAAACCGGGACTCATCCCTGGGTTCACCCCTCCACTTT
TRBV6-4	TRBD1	.	TRBJ1-4	CASSAGTGGATNEKLLF	TGTGCCAGCAGTGCGGGGACAGGGGGCGCGACTAATGAAAAACTGCTTTTT
TRBV4-3	TRBD2	.	TRBJ2-1	CASSLVLGLAAVNEQFF	TGCGCCAGCAGCCTAGTCCTTGGACTAGCGGCGGTCAATGAGCAGTTCTTC
TRBV9	.	.	TRBJ1-4	CASSVEPFNEKLLF	TGTGCCAGCAGCGTAGAACCCTTTAATGAAAAACTGCTTTTT
TRBV24-1	.	.	TRBJ2-4	CATSDGIAGSAKNIQYF	TGTGCCACCAGTGATGGGATAGCAGGGTCGGCCAAAAACATTCAGTACTTC
TRBV12-3/TRBV12-4	.	.	TRBJ2-3	CASSLLAADTQYF	TGTGCCAGCAGTTTGCTAGCTGCAGATACGCAGTATTTT
TRBV7-2	.	.	TRBJ2-1	CASSSTPSSYNEQFF	TGTGCCAGCAGCTCAACCCCGAGCTCCTACAATGAGCAGTTCTTC
TRBV11-3	TRBD2	few	TRBJ2-1	CASSSGGTRKGEQFF	TGTGCCAGCAGCTCAGGCGGGACTAGAAAGGGGGAGCAGTTCTTC
TRBV2	TRBD1	.	TRBJ2-7	CAGGDRPYEQYF	TGTGCCGGTGGGGACAGGCCGTACGAGCAGTACTTC
TRBV4-3	TRBD2	.	TRBJ2-1	CASSQEVRGGNEQFF	TGCGCCAGCAGCCAAGAGGTCCGGGGGGGCAATGAGCAGTTCTTC
TRBV6-6	TRBD1	few	TRBJ2-1	CASSYLQGYEQFF	TGTGCCAGCAGTTACTTACAGGGGTATGAGCAGTTCTTC
TRBV25-1	.	.	TRBJ2-5	CASSEFGGKETQYF	TGTGCCAGCAGTGAATTTGGCGGAAAAGAGACCCAGTACTTC